The next 7 T cell receptor beta chains were all read from a single sample in a study of beta chain features in type 1 diabetes. The sequenced template was cDNA made from the entire isolated RNA. Method: immunoSEQ multiplex PCR; TCRdb's copy keeps in-frame clones and lacks some. The sample lists about 330,000 clones; approximately 10% were seen once. Sample: naive CD4+ T cells from blood. The receptors here all came from a woman in her 30s in good health.

This clone was picked up a small number of times. The CDR3 region has the DNA TGTGCCAGCAGCGTAGGTCATGAGAGGAGACAAGAGACCCAGTACTTC. Translating it yields CASSVGHERRQETQYF. V gene TRBV9 combines with J gene TRBJ2-5; D unclear. Trimming stripped 0 bases from V and 2 bases from J, with 14 bases between. From germline, CDR1 is SGDLS and CDR2 YYNGEE. The CDR3 loop spans 16 amino acids.

This clone has only a few counts. This chain joins TRBV18 and TRBJ2-3; 7 bases line up with TRBD2. Trimming removed 0 bases from V and 0 bases from J; junction bases left unmatched: 3. The CDR3 totals 16 residues. Germline CDR1 and CDR2: KGHSH and LQKENI. The CDR3 protein is CASSPPLLASTDTQYF. For the CDR3, the DNA is TGTGCCAGCTCACCACCCTTACTAGCGAGCACAGATACGCAGTATTTT.

Only a few counts were recorded for this clone. V gene TRBV5-4 combines with J gene TRBJ2-5, with D uncertain. The V gene's germline CDR1 is SGHNT and CDR2 YYREEE (reference sequence). Trimming took off 7 bases at V and 2 bases at J, with 15 bases between the two ends. This CDR3 comprises 14 residues. For the CDR3, the DNA is TGTGCCAGCCGGCTCGCGGCGAGACAAGAGACCCAGTACTTC. Amino acid sequence: CASRLAARQETQYF.

V is TRBV7-9 and J is TRBJ1-1; 7 bases line up with TRBD1. The CDR3 has 13 amino acids. Germline-derived CDR1 and CDR2 are SEHNR and FQNEAQ (reference sequence). Unmatched junction bases numbered 5, after V lost 5 bases and J lost 5 bases. The CDR3 reads CASSTQGKTEAFF. The CDR3 DNA sequence: TGTGCCAGCAGCACACAGGGGAAAACTGAAGCTTTCTTT.

The V gene is TRBV6-5, the J gene TRBJ2-3; TRBD1 matches 7 bases. The length of the CDR3 is 14 residues. Germline loops: CDR1 MNHEY, CDR2 SVGAGI. V was pared by 5 bases and J by 3 bases, with 5 bases of the junction left unmatched. In DNA form, the CDR3 reads TGTGCCAGCAGTAGCCGACAGGGTACAGATACGCAGTATTTT. It yields the protein CASSSRQGTDTQYF.

The DNA of the CDR3 is TGCGCCAGCAGCCCCCAGCGGAATAGTGAGCAGTTCTTC. Protein: CASSPQRNSEQFF. The chain couples TRBV5-1 to TRBJ2-1; a weak D match, TRBD2 (5 bases). The CDR3 length is 13 residues. V was clipped by 4 bases and J by 9 bases, with 14 bases between them. Germline V gene data show CDR1 as SGHRS and CDR2 as YFSETQ.

This clone was counted a few times. The V call is TRBV10-3, the J call TRBJ2-7; a weak D match, TRBD1 (6 bases). Germline loops: CDR1 ENHRY, CDR2 SYGVKD. Trimming cost V 0 bases and J 6 bases, with 15 bases left between them. This CDR3 is 15 amino acids long. The DNA of the CDR3 is TGTGCCATCAGTGAGTCGAGGGGGTTCTTGCGCGAGCAGTACTTC. Translated, it gives CAISESRGFLREQYF.